Listed below are T cell receptor beta chains from one sample, sequenced in a study of post-analysis software for immune sequencing data. One entry per CDR3 protein results from TCRdb running MiXCR on the PCR reads. The repertoire holds more than 450,000 distinct CDR3 sequences, with 44% as singletons. The sample taken for sequencing was blood. The receptors originated from a girl aged 5-17 years with multiple sclerosis. Each CDR3 is given without its conserved first and last residue. A D gene is named only where the DNA matches it firmly. A row's size may be missing; if present it is once, few, many or a size class.

len	d_gene	abundance	v_gene	CDR3aa
14	NA	NA	TRBV4-3	ASSQDSGASNQPQH
13	TRBD2	few	TRBV7-2	ASSPGLAINNEQF
14	TRBD2	few	TRBV5-1	ASSFTSGSGANVLT
15	TRBD2	NA	TRBV29-1	SVAGVRGSGSYNEQF
10	NA	NA	TRBV12-5	ASGLFKETQY
11	NA	NA	TRBV10-3	AISGRDNSPLH
13	TRBD1	NA	TRBV6-5	ASSYAFGTDNEQF
10	NA	NA	TRBV7-9	ASSFQRTEAF
13	NA	NA	TRBV6-5	ASSYTGQTSYEQY
12	TRBD1	NA	TRBV7-6	ASSRDRGPGELF
11	NA	NA	TRBV12-3/TRBV12-4	ASSHSGKYEQF
10	NA	many	TRBV7-8	ASSLTADTQY
12	TRBD1	few	TRBV6-1	ASKLTGTNEKLF
13	NA	NA	TRBV5-1	ASSLPPLGTDTQY
12	NA	many	TRBV5-1	ASSLVGGSYEQY
13	NA	NA	TRBV4-2	ASSLSPGEIETQY
11	NA	few	TRBV12-3/TRBV12-4	ASSLGGKQPQH
12	TRBD2	NA	TRBV20-1	SVNLGGTGETQY
16	TRBD2	NA	TRBV6-1	ASSVPGLAGGPRETQY
13	NA	NA	TRBV5-1	ASSLAPRRTTEAF